The source of this TCR beta chain is a study of cytomegalovirus exposure and HLA in healthy donors. Study-level information: When over 300 donors were genotyped, roughly four fifths of them were found to fall in the Caucasian-associated ancestry cluster.

Amplification used 60 Vbeta primers and 13 Jbeta primers. Sequenced by immunoSEQ multiplex PCR; TCRdb stores in-frame clones only, minus some. The sample lists about 190,000 clones; 85% were seen once. Germline V gene sequence: CDR1 SQVTM, CDR2 ANQGSEA. V gave up 8 bases and J gave up 3 bases; unmatched junction bases: 12. CDR3 size: 16 residues. The chain uses TRBV29-1 and TRBJ2-1; 11 bases align to TRBD2. The clonotype was recovered from a boy aged 2-15 years in good health and CMV-seronegative. The sequenced sample consisted of PBMCs. This CDR3 reads CSSHGLAGGYYNEQFF. Written as DNA, the CDR3 is TGCAGCTCCCATGGGCTAGCGGGAGGATACTACAATGAGCAGTTCTTC.